This T cell receptor (beta chain) was captured in a study of T-cell memory formation after mild COVID-19. Study-level results: Day 15 to 85 contracting clones showed balanced CD4/CD8; day 15 to 37 expanders favored CD4+.

TCRdb recomputed calls from the 5' RACE reads with MiXCR, one row per CDR3 protein. The sample shows 400,000 to 500,000 distinct CDR3 sequences, 24% of them seen only once. On this clonotype: The target antigen is unknown.

This CDR3 has 13 amino acids. The ends were cut back, 1 base at V and 8 bases at J, with 9 bases in the middle. Germline lookup yields CDR1 ENHRY and CDR2 SYGVKD. The sequenced material came from PBMCs or a T cell subset sorted from them (not recorded which). The clonotype was recovered from an adult woman who had mild COVID-19 (a few samples of this study predate the infection). Cell type and time point are not known. This chain links TRBV10-3 with TRBJ2-1; D perhaps matches TRBD1 (6 bases). The CDR3 region has the DNA TGTGCCATCAGTGAGTTGGGGGCAGATGAGCAGTTCTTC. Protein sequence: CAISELGADEQFF.